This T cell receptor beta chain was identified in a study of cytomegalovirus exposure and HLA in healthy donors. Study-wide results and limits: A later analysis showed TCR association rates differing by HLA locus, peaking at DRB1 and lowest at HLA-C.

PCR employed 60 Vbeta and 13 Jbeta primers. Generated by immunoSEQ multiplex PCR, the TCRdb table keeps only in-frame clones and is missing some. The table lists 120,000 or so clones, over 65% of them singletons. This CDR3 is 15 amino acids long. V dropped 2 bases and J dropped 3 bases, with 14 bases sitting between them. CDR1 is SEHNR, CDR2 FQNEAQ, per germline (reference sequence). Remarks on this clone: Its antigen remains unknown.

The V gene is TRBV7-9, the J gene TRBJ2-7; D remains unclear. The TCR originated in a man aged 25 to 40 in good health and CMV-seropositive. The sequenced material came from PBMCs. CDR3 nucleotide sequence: TGTGCCAGCAGCTTACGACAATCGACGGTCTACGAGCAGTACTTC. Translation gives CASSLRQSTVYEQYF. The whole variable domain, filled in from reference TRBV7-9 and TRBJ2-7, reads DTGVSQNPRHKITKRGQNVTFRCDPISEHNRLYWYRQTLGQGPEFLTYFQNEAQLEKSRLLSDRFSAERPKGSFSTLEIQRTEQGDSAMYLCASSLRQSTVYEQYFGPGTRLTVT.